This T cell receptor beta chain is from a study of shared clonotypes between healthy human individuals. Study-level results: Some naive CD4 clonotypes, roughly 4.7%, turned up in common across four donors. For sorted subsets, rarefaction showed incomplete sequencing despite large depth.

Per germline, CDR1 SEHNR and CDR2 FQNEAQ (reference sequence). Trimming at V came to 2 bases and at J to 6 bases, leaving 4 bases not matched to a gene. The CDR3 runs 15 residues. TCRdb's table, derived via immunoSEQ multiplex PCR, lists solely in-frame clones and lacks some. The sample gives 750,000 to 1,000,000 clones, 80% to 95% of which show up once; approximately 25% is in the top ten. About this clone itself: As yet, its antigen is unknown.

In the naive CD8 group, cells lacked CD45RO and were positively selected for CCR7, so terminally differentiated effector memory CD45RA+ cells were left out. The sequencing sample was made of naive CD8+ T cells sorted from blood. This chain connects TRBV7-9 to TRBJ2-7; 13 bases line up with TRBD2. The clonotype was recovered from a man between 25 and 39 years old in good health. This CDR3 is CASSLPGTSGTEQYF. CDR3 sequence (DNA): TGTGCCAGCAGCTTACCCGGGACTAGCGGGACCGAGCAGTACTTC.